This T cell receptor beta chain appears in the sequencing data of a study of blood T cell repertoires in COVID-19. V lost 4 bases, J lost 3 bases, and 4 bases stayed unmatched. This CDR3 contains 14 residues. Germline CDR1 is SGDLS and CDR2 is YYNGEE. Study processing details: By means of reference gene primer amplification, nucleated cell counts were estimated. Libraries were prepared by immunoSEQ multiplex PCR; TCRdb keeps only in-frame clonotypes and omits some of them. V, J and clone size reflect that table, while D and trimming were determined from the DNA. The sample contains about 370,000 clones, 80% to 90% of which appear only once.

The chain has TRBV9 and TRBJ1-1, with 9 nucleotides matching TRBD1. Input material: PBMCs or T cells enriched from blood (not recorded which). The TCR originated in a man in his late teens or twenties who had recovered from COVID-19. The chain's CDR3 is CASSPRQGDTEAFF. CDR3 in DNA: TGTGCCAGCAGCCCTCGACAGGGGGACACTGAAGCTTTCTTT.